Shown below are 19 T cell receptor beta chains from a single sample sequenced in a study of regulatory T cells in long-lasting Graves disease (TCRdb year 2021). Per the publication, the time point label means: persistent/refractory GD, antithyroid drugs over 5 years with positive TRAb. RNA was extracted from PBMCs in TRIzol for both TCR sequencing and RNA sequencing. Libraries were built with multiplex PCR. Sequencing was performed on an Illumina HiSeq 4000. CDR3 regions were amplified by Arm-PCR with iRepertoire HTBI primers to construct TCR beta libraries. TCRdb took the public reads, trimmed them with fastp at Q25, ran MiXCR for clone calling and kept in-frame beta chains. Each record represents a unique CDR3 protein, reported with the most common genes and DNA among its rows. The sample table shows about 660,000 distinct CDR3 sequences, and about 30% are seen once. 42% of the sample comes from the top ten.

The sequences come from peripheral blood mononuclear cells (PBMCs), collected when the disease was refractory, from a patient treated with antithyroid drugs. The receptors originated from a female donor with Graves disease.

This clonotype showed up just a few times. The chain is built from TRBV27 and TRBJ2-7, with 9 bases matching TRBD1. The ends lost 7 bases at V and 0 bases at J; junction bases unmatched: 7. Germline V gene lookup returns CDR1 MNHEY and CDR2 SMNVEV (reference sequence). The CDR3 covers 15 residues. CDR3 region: CASTKRTGASYEQYF. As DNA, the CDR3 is TGTGCCAGCACTAAACGGACAGGGGCCTCCTACGAGCAGTACTTC.

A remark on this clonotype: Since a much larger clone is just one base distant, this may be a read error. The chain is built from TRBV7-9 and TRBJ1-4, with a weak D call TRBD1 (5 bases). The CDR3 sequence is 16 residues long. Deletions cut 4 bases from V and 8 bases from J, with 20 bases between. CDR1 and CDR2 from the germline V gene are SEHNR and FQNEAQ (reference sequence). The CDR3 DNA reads TGTGCCAGCAGCTCAAGGACCGCCCAGGGCAGCGAAAAACTGTTTTTT. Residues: CASSSRTAQGSEKLFF.

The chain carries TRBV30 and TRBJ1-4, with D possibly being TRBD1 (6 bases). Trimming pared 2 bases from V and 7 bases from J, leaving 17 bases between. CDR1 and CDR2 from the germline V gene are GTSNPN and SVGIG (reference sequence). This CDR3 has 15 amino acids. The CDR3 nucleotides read TGTGCCTGGAGTTTAGGAGTGACAGGCGGTGAAAAACTGTTTTTT. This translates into CAWSLGVTGGEKLFF.

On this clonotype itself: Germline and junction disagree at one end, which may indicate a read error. Here the CDR3 reads CASSSGRPKDTGALFF. CDR3 nucleotides: TGTGCCAGCAGCTCAGGACGCCCGAAGGACACCGGGGCGCTGTTTTTT. This rearrangement joins TRBV28 to TRBJ2-2, with D perhaps matching TRBD1 or TRBD2 (5 bases each). The length of the CDR3 is 16 residues. Germline V gives CDR1 MDHEN, CDR2 SYDVKM.

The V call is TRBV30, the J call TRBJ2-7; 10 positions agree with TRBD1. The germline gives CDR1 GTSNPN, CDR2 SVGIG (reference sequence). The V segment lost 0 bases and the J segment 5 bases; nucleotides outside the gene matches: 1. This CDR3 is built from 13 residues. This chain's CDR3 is CAWSVGTGDEQYF. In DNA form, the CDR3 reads TGTGCCTGGAGTGTGGGGACAGGGGACGAGCAGTACTTC.

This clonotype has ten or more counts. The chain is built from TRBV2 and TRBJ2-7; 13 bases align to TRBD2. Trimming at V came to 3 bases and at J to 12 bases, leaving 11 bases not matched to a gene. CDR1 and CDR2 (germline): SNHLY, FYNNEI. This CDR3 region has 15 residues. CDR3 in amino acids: CASSEAGLAGTPPYF. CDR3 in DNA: TGTGCCAGCAGTGAGGCGGGACTAGCGGGAACCCCTCCGTACTTC.

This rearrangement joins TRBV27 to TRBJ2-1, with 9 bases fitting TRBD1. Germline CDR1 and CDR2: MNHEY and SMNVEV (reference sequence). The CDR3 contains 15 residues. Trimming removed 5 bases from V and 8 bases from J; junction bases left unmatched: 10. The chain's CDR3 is CASSRTGTGIYEQFF. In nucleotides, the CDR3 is TGTGCCAGCAGTCGAACCGGGACAGGGATATATGAGCAGTTCTTC.

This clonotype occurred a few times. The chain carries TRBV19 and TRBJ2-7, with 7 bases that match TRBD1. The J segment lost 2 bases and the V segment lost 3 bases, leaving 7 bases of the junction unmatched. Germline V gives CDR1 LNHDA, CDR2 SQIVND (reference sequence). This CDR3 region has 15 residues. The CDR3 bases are TGTGCCAGTAGTATCGCCGGGACAGAGACCTACGAGCAGTACTTC. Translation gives CASSIAGTETYEQYF.

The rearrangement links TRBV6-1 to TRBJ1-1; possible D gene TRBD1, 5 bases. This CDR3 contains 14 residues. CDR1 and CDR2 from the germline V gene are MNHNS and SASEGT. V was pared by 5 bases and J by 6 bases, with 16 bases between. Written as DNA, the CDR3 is TGTGCCAGCAGTCGAGGGGACGTCGTTTCTGAAGCTTTCTTT. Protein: CASSRGDVVSEAFF.

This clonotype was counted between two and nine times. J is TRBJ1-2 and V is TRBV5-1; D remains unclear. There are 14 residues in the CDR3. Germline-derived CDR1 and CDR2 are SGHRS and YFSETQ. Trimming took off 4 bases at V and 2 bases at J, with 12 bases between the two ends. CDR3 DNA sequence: TGCGCCAGCAGCCTGGCGGACGGAAACTATGGCTACACCTTC. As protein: CASSLADGNYGYTF.

For the CDR3, the DNA is TGTGCCAGCTGCCGGCTAGCGGGAACAGATACGCAGTATTTT. Residues: CASCRLAGTDTQYF. V gene TRBV11-1 combines with J gene TRBJ2-3, with TRBD2 identical over 9 bases. Germline assignment: CDR1 SGHAT and CDR2 FQDESV (reference sequence). This CDR3 has 14 residues. V trimming: 8 bases; J trimming: 3 bases; junction bases outside the gene matches: 6.

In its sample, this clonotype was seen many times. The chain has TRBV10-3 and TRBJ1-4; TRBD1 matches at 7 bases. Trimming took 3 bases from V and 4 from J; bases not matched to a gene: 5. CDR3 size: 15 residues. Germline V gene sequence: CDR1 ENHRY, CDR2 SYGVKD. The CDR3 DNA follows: TGTGCCATCAGTGAAGGGGGCGGGGGTAATGAAAAACTGTTTTTT. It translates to CAISEGGGGNEKLFF.

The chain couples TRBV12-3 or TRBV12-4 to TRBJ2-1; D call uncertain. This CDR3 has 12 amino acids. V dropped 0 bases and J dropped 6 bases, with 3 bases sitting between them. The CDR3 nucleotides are TGTGCCAGCAGTTTAGCTACCAATGAGCAGTTCTTC. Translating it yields CASSLATNEQFF.

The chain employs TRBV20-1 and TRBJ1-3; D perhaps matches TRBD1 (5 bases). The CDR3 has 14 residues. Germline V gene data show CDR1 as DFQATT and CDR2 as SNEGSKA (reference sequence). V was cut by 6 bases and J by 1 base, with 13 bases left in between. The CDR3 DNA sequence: TGCAGTGCGCCGGACACCTTTTCTGGAAACACCATATATTTT. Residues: CSAPDTFSGNTIYF.

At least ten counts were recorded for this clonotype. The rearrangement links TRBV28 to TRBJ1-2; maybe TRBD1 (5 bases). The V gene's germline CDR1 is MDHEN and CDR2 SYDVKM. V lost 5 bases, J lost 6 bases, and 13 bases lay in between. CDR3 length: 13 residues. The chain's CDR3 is CASSTRDRNGYTF. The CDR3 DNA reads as TGTGCCAGCAGTACCAGGGATAGGAATGGCTACACCTTC.

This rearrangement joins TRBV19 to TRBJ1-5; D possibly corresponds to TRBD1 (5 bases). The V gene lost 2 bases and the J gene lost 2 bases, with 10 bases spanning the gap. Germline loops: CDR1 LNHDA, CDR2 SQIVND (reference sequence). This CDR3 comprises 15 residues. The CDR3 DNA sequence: TGTGCCAGTAGTATAAGGGGCGGCGGCAATCAGCCCCAGCATTTT. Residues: CASSIRGGGNQPQHF.

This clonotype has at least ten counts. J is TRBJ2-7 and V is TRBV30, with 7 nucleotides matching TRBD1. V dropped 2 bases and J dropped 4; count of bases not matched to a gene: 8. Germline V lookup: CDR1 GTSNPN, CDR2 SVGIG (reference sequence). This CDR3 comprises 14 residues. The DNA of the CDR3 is TGTGCCTGGAGTCGACAGGGTGGCACGTACGAGCAGTACTTC. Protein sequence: CAWSRQGGTYEQYF.

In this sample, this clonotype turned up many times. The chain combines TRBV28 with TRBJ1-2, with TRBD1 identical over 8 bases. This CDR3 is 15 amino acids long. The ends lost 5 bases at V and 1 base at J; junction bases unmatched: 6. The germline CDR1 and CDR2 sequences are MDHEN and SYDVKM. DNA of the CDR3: TGTGCCAGCAGTCCGACAGGGGCGATTAACTATGGCTACACCTTC. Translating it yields CASSPTGAINYGYTF.

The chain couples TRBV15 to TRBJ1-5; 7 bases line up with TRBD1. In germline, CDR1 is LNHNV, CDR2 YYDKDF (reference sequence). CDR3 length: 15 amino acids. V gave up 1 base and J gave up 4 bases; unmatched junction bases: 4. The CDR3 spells CATSRGRTGNQPQHF. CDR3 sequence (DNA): TGTGCCACCAGCAGAGGCCGGACAGGTAATCAGCCCCAGCATTTT.